The rows below give T cell receptor beta chains drawn from one sample of a study of shared clonotypes between healthy human individuals. This table comes from immunoSEQ multiplex PCR, and its TCRdb copy is limited to in-frame clones, with some not included. In the table there are over a million clones, roughly 97% of which are singletons. Sample: naive CD4+ T cells sorted from blood. The receptors were sampled from a man aged 25-45 years in good health. CDR3s include the opening cysteine and the closing phenylalanine or tryptophan. D genes are given only for firm matches. A clone size is listed for some rows: how often the clone was seen (once, few, many), or a class if it is expanded.

clone_size d_call j_call v_call cdr3_aa cdr3_nt
- - TRBJ2-1 TRBV5-1 CASASRDAKLNEQFF TGCGCCAGCGCCTCACGGGACGCAAAATTAAATGAGCAGTTCTTC
- TRBD2 TRBJ2-7 TRBV18 CASSPGLAGASYEQYF TGTGCCAGCTCACCAGGGTTAGCGGGAGCCAGCTACGAGCAGTACTTC
- - TRBJ1-2 TRBV5-1 CASSLVGGIDTYGYTF TGCGCCAGCAGCTTGGTAGGTGGCATCGATACCTATGGCTACACCTTC
- - TRBJ1-1 TRBV5-1 CASSLVLAEAFF TGCGCCAGCAGCTTGGTACTCGCTGAAGCTTTCTTT
- - TRBJ2-3 TRBV5-1 CASSLEGRVRTDTQYF TGCGCCAGCAGCTTGGAGGGTCGGGTTCGCACAGATACGCAGTATTTT
once TRBD1 TRBJ2-1 TRBV7-2 CASSSRTGPNEQFF TGTGCCAGCAGCTCTCGGACAGGCCCCAATGAGCAGTTCTTC
- - TRBJ1-1 TRBV5-1 CASSLSGAEAFF TGCGCCAGCAGCTTGTCAGGGGCTGAAGCTTTCTTT
- TRBD2 TRBJ2-3 TRBV18 CASSPLAGVPDTQYF TGTGCCAGCTCACCACTAGCGGGAGTCCCAGATACGCAGTATTTT
- TRBD1 TRBJ1-2 TRBV2 CASKMTGVGYTF TGTGCCAGCAAGATGACAGGGGTAGGCTACACCTTC
- TRBD1 TRBJ2-6 TRBV10-2 CASSSGTGSGANVLTF TGCGCCAGCAGTTCGGGGACAGGGTCTGGGGCCAACGTCCTGACTTTC
- TRBD1 TRBJ1-2 TRBV28 CASSLRGTVYGYTF TGTGCCAGCAGTTTACGCGGGACAGTCTATGGCTACACCTTC
- - TRBJ2-3 TRBV5-4 CASTSRAQGDTQYF TGTGCCAGCACCTCCCGGGCCCAGGGGGATACGCAGTATTTT
- TRBD2 TRBJ2-2 TRBV11-3 CASSQPGLAGPGELFF TGTGCCAGCAGCCAACCGGGACTAGCGGGACCCGGGGAGCTGTTTTTT
once - TRBJ2-5 TRBV5-1 CASRSSPQETQYF TGCGCCAGCAGAAGCAGTCCACAAGAGACCCAGTACTTC
- - TRBJ1-4 TRBV10-3 CAISESKGVGEKLFF TGTGCCATCAGTGAGTCGAAAGGGGTTGGTGAAAAACTGTTTTTT